The rows below give T cell receptor beta chains drawn from one sample of a study of blood T cell repertoires in COVID-19. The method was immunoSEQ multiplex PCR; TCRdb's version includes in-frame clones alone and lacks a portion of them. Of a few hundred thousand clones in the sample, 80% to 90% were seen once. The sample comprised PBMCs or T cells enriched from blood (not recorded which). The receptors here all came from a woman aged 18-35 years who had recovered from COVID-19. Both conserved end residues are part of each CDR3.

V	length	J	CDR3
TRBV7-9	16	TRBJ1-1	CASSLTGGALNTEAFF
TRBV10-3	17	TRBJ2-7	CAISESRGRGRPYEQYF
TRBV25-1	13	TRBJ1-2	CASSIQGARGYTF
TRBV28	15	TRBJ2-7	CASSFPSDSSYEQYF
TRBV29-1	13	TRBJ2-3	CSAASGNTDTQYF
TRBV19	16	TRBJ2-1	CASSMEREPTYNEQFF
TRBV30	15	TRBJ1-5	CAWSAGTGYNQPQHF
TRBV2	14	TRBJ2-2	CASRGPGLSGELFF
TRBV19	12	TRBJ1-1	CASSMRQVEAFF
TRBV27	14	TRBJ1-6	CASSWTGLNSPLHF